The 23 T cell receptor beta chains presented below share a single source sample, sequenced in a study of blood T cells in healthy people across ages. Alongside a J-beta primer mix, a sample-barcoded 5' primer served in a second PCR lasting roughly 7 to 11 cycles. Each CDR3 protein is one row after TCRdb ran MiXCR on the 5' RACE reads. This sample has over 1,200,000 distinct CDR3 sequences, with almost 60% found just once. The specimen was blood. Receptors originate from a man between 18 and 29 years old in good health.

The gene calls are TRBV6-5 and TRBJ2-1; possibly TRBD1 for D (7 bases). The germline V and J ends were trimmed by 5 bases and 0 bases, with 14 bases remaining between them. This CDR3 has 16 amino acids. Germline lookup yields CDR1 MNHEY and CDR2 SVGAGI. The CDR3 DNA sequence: TGTGCCAGCAGTCCCCCAGGGGGGCGCTCCTACAATGAGCAGTTCTTC. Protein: CASSPPGGRSYNEQFF.

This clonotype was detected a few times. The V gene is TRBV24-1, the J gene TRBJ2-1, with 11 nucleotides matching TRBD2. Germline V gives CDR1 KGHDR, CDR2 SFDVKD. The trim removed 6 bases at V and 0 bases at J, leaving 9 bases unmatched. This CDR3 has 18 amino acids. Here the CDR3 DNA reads TGTGCCACCAGTTCGACTAGCGGGGTGCCAATCTCCTACAATGAGCAGTTCTTC. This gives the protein CATSSTSGVPISYNEQFF.

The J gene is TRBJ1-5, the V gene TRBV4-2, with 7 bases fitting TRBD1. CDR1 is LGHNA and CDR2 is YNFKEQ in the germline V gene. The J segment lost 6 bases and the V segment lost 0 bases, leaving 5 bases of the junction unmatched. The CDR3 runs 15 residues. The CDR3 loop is CASSQDATGFQPQHF. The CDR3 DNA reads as TGTGCCAGCAGCCAAGATGCGACAGGGTTTCAGCCCCAGCATTTT.

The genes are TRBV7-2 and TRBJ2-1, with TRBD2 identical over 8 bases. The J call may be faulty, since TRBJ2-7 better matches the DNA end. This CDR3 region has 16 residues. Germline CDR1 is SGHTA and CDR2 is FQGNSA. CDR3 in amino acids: CASSLQDRLASYEQYF. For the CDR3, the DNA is TGTGCCAGCAGCCTACAGGACCGACTAGCGTCCTACGAGCAGTACTTC.

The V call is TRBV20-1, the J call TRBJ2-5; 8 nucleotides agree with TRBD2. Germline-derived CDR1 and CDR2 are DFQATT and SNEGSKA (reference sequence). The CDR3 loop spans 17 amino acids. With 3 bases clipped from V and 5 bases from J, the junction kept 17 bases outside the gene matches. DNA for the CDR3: TGCAGTGCTAGTGCTCAAGCGGGACTAGTGAGTGAGGAGACCCAGTACTTC. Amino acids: CSASAQAGLVSEETQYF.

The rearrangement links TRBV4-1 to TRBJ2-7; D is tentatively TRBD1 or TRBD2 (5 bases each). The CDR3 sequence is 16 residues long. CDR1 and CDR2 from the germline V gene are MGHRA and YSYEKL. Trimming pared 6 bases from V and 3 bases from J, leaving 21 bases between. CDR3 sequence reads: CASSANPRGRYYEQYF. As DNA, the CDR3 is TGCGCCAGCAGTGCCAATCCCCGGGGCAGATACTACGAGCAGTACTTC.

In DNA, the CDR3 is TGTGCCAGCACCAGACTGGCGGAACCCCCGTACTTC. It encodes CASTRLAEPPYF. The V and J genes are TRBV6-2 or TRBV6-3 and TRBJ2-4; D unresolved. Germline V lookup: CDR1 MNHEY, CDR2 SVGEGT. The CDR3 is made up of 12 amino acids. V gave up 7 bases and J gave up 15 bases, with 19 bases separating them.

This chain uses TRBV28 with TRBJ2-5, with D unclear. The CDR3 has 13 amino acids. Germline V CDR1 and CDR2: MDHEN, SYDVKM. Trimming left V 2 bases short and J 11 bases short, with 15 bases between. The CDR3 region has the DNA TGTGCCAGCAGTTTAGGGGTCAGCTCAGAGCAGTACTTC. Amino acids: CASSLGVSSEQYF.

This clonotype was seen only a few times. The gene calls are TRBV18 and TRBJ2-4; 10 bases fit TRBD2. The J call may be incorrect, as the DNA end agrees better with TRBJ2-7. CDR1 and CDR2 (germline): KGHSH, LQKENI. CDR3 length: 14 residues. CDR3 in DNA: TGTGCCAGCTCACCCGGGACTAGCGATGGCGAGCAGTACTTC. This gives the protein CASSPGTSDGEQYF.

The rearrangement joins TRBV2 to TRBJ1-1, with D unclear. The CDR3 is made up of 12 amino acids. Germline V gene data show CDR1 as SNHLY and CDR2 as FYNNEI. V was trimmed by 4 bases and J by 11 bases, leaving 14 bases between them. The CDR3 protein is CASSGSFRGAFF. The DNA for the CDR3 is TGTGCCAGCAGTGGAAGCTTCCGCGGGGCTTTCTTT.

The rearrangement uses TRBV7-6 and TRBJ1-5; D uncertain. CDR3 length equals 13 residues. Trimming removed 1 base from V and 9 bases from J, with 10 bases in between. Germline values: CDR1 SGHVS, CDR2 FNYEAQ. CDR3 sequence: CASSLDGLPPQHF. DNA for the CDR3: TGTGCCAGCAGCTTAGATGGCCTCCCGCCCCAGCATTTT.

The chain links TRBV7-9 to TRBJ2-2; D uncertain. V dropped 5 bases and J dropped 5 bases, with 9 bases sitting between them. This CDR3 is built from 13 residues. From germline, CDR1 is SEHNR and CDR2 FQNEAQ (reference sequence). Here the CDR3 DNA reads TGTGCCAGCAGCGAGCAACTAACCGGGGAGCTGTTTTTT. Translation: CASSEQLTGELFF.

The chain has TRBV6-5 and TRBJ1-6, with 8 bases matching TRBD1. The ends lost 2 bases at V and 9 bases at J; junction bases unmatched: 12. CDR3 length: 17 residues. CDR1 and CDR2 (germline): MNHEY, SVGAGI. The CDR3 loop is CASSYLNRGSTGSPLHF. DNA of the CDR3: TGTGCCAGCAGTTACCTAAACAGGGGGAGTACGGGTTCACCCCTCCACTTT.

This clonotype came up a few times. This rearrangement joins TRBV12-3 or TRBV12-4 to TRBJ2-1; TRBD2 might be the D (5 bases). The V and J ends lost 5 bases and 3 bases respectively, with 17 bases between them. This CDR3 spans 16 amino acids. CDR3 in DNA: TGTGCCAGCAGTCTCCTTGGGGAGCTATACTACAATGAGCAGTTCTTC. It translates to CASSLLGELYYNEQFF.

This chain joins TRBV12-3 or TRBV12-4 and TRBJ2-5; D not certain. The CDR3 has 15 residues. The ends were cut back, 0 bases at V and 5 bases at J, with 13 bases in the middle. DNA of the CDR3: TGTGCCAGCAGTTTAGCGCTTCGGGTTTCCGAGACCCAGTACTTC. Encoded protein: CASSLALRVSETQYF.

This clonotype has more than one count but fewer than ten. The CDR3 region has the DNA TGTGCCATCAGTGACTTCCCAGCGGCCACTAGCACAGATACGCAGTATTTT. This codes for CAISDFPAATSTDTQYF. The chain employs TRBV10-3 and TRBJ2-3, with D possibly matching TRBD2 (5 bases). This CDR3 contains 17 residues. V was clipped by 3 bases and J by 0 bases, with 16 bases between them. CDR1 and CDR2 (germline): ENHRY, SYGVKD.

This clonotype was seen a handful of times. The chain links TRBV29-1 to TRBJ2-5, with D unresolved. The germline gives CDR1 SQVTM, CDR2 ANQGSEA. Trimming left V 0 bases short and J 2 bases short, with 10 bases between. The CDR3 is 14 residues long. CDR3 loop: CSVEDGWYQETQYF. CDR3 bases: TGCAGCGTTGAAGACGGGTGGTATCAAGAGACCCAGTACTTC.

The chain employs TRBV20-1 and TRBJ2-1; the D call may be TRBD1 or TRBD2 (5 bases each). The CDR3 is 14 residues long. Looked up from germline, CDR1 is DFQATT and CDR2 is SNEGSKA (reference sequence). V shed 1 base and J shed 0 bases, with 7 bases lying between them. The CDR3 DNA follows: TGCAGTGCTAGAGCGGGGCCCTCCTACAATGAGCAGTTCTTC. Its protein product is CSARAGPSYNEQFF.

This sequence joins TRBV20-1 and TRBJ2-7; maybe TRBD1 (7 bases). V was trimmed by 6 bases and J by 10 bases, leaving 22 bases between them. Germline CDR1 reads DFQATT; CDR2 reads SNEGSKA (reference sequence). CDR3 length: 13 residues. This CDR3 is CSAGGQSLWEQYF. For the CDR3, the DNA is TGCAGTGCGGGGGGACAGTCCCTCTGGGAACAGTACTTC.

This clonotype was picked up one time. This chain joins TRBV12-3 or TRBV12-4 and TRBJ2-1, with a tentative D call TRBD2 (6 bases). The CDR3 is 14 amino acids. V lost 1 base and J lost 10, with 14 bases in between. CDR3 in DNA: TGTGCCAGCAGTTTAGTGGGGGGAGTGGGGGAGCAGTTCTTC. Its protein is CASSLVGGVGEQFF.

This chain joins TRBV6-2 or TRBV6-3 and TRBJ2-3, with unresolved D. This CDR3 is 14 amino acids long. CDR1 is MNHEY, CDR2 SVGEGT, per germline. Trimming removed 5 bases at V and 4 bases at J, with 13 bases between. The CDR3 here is CASSDTGLADTQYF. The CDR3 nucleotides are TGTGCCAGCAGTGACACTGGGTTGGCAGATACGCAGTATTTT.

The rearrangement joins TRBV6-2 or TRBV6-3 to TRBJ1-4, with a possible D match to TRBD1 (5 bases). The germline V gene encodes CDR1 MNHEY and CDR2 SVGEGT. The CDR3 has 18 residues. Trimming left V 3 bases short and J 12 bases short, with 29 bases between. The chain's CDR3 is CASSYRRERGALEEELFF. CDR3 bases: TGTGCCAGCAGTTATCGGAGAGAACGTGGGGCCCTGGAGGAAGAACTGTTTTTT.

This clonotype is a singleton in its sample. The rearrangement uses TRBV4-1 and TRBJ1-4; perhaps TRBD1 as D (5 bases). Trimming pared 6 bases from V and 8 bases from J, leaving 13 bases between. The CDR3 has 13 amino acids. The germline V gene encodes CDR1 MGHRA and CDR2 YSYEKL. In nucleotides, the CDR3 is TGCGCCAGCAGTCTCCTACGGGGGGAAAAACTGTTTTTT. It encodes CASSLLRGEKLFF.